This T cell receptor beta chain is from a study of post-analysis software for immune sequencing data. Overall study findings and caveats: Elevated frequency relative to controls characterized 4 or 5 TRBV segments in patients, TRBV5-6, TRBV5-1 and TRBV20-1 among them. Compared against controls, patients with multiple sclerosis displayed significantly lower normalized Chao1 diversity. Those samples that were prepared in the same batch co-clustered strongly by F measure.

This clonotype has more than one count but fewer than ten. Its antigen is not known. An end of the junction differs from the germline gene, which may be a read error. TCR beta cDNA libraries had unique molecular identifiers. The T cell input of 1 to 10 million gave roughly 0.5 million cDNA molecules. TCRdb reprocessed the PCR reads via MiXCR and lists one record per CDR3 protein. The sample lists about 210,000 distinct CDR3 sequences, 29% occurring once. Germline-derived CDR1 and CDR2 are SGHTA and FQGNSA. This CDR3 spans 18 amino acids. The sample taken for sequencing was blood. This TCR was recovered from a girl aged 2-17 years with multiple sclerosis. The chain combines TRBV7-2 with TRBJ2-6, with D possibly matching TRBD1 (5 bases). CDR3 region: CANSYQEGVVSGANVLTF. CDR3 DNA: TGTGCCAACAGCTACCAAGAAGGGGTGGTCTCTGGGGCCAACGTCCTGACTTTC.